The entry that follows covers one T cell receptor beta chain sequence. Cohorts were determined from participant-reported clinical history. V was trimmed by 3 bases and J by 2 bases, leaving 12 bases between them. Germline-derived CDR1 and CDR2 are SNHLY and FYNNEI. This CDR3 contains 15 residues. These data belong to a study of blood T cell repertoires in COVID-19. Overall study: Acute and convalescent COVID-19 samples came from the United States, Italy and Spain.

In the source study's methods: Nucleated cell counts were estimated from reference gene primer amplification. Libraries were prepared by immunoSEQ multiplex PCR; TCRdb keeps only in-frame clonotypes and omits some of them. From that table come the V and J calls and clone size; the DNA was used to work out D and trimming. This sample has 450,000 to 600,000 clones, with 87% found just once. The sample was PBMCs or T cells enriched from blood (not recorded which). The rearrangement joins TRBV2 to TRBJ2-3, with D possibly being TRBD1 (6 bases). The source is a woman aged 18-29 years who had recovered from COVID-19. CDR3 sequence (DNA): TGTGCCAGCAGTGACCAGGGGCAGTACACAGATACGCAGTATTTT. It translates to CASSDQGQYTDTQYF.